This TCR beta chain was observed in a study of cytomegalovirus exposure and HLA in healthy donors. Overall study findings and caveats: Clusters of TCRs from the first cohort tended to co-occur in the approximately 120 validation repertoires (as a later analysis found). Cytomegalovirus association was assigned to about 150 TCR beta chains. Both high specificity and high sensitivity reportedly marked the classifier's diagnosis of cytomegalovirus status.

In regard to this clone: Its antigen remains unidentified.

The CDR3 contains 16 residues. In germline, CDR1 is MNHEY, CDR2 SMNVEV (reference sequence). V lost 3 bases to trimming and J lost 4 bases; unmatched junction nucleotides: 11. Sequenced by immunoSEQ multiplex PCR; TCRdb stores in-frame clones only, minus some. Of about 84,000 clones listed, approximately 91% were seen once; the top ten hold 2% to 2.5%. Separation from the approximately 710-subject first cohort characterized the approximately 120-subject validation cohort, to which the donors belonged. The sequenced sample consisted of PBMCs. The TCR comes from a man aged 25 to 45 in good health and CMV-seronegative. The chain uses TRBV27 and TRBJ2-5, with 7 bases aligning to TRBD2. As DNA, the CDR3 is TGTGCCAGCAGTTTTTTAGCGGGCCCCGTACCAGAGACCCAGTACTTC. It yields the protein CASSFLAGPVPETQYF.